These 26 T cell receptor beta chains were all obtained from the same sample, sequenced in a study of T cells after yellow fever vaccination. TCRdb reprocessed the 5' RACE reads via MiXCR and lists one record per CDR3 protein. The data contain some 560,000 distinct CDR3 sequences, 15% to 20% of them singletons. This specimen was PBMCs, taken 15 days after the yellow fever booster vaccination. Every receptor here comes from a man aged 30 to 45 who received the YFV17D yellow fever vaccine.

This clonotype appeared a few times. The rearrangement joins TRBV18 to TRBJ2-1; D may be TRBD2 (6 bases). Trimming removed 0 bases from V and 3 bases from J, with 6 bases in between. This CDR3 has 14 amino acids. Germline V gives CDR1 KGHSH, CDR2 LQKENI. The CDR3: CASSPPGLYNEQFF. The CDR3 DNA is TGTGCCAGCTCACCACCGGGACTCTACAATGAGCAGTTCTTC.

V gene TRBV6-5 combines with J gene TRBJ2-7, with a weak D call TRBD1 (6 bases). The CDR3 covers 15 residues. Trimming pared 7 bases from V and 0 bases from J, leaving 16 bases between. CDR1 and CDR2 from the germline V gene are MNHEY and SVGAGI. CDR3 sequence (DNA): TGTGCCAGCATGTTGTCAGGGGAAAGCTCCTACGAGCAGTACTTC. This translates into CASMLSGESSYEQYF.

The chain recombines TRBV7-2 with TRBJ2-3; D remains unclear. Germline CDR1 and CDR2: SGHTA and FQGNSA. The CDR3 has 14 residues. Between the trimmed V and J ends, which lost 5 bases and 1 base, there was a span of 10 bases. CDR3 nucleotide sequence: TGTGCCAGCAGCACCCAGACCCGCACAGATACGCAGTATTTT. This sequence encodes CASSTQTRTDTQYF.

This clonotype was observed a few times. This rearrangement joins TRBV21-1 to TRBJ1-5; the D segment call TRBD1 is taken from the table without a DNA check. TRBV21-1 is marked as a pseudogene. This CDR3 is built from 14 residues. The CDR3 protein is CASSKARGGQPQHF. CDR3 nucleotide sequence: TGTGCCAGCAGCAAAGCTAGGGGTGGTCAGCCCCAGCATTTT.

The rearrangement links TRBV20-1 to TRBJ2-5; 8 bases align to TRBD1. The CDR3 length is 14 residues. The V gene's germline CDR1 is DFQATT and CDR2 SNEGSKA (reference sequence). J was trimmed by 5 bases and V by 6 bases; bases with no gene match: 11. The CDR3 region is CSAPGQGFFETQYF. In DNA, the CDR3 is TGCAGTGCGCCTGGACAGGGATTTTTTGAGACCCAGTACTTC.

The chain has TRBV15 and TRBJ2-1, with D tentatively TRBD1 or TRBD2 (7 bases each). This CDR3 has 15 residues. Germline CDR1 reads LNHNV; CDR2 reads YYDKDF (reference sequence). V lost 2 bases to trimming and J lost 7 bases, with 15 bases between them. The CDR3 loop is CATSRRDREGNEQFF. The CDR3 bases are TGTGCCACCAGCAGAAGAGACAGGGAGGGAAATGAGCAGTTCTTC.

This sequence joins TRBV6-5 and TRBJ2-5; weak D call: TRBD2 (6 bases). The CDR3 covers 14 residues. Trimming pared 2 bases from V and 5 bases from J, leaving 12 bases between. Germline CDR1 reads MNHEY; CDR2 reads SVGAGI. The CDR3 DNA is TGTGCCAGCAGTTACGGTGGAGGGCGCGAGACCCAGTACTTC. Its translation is CASSYGGGRETQYF.

The gene calls are TRBV7-2 and TRBJ2-7; the match to TRBD1 covers 7 bases. CDR1 and CDR2 from the germline V gene are SGHTA and FQGNSA. V gave up 11 bases and J gave up 4 bases; unmatched junction bases: 5. The CDR3 spans 11 residues. The CDR3 nucleotides are TGTGCCTGCAACAGGGGTTACGAGCAGTACTTC. Translated: CACNRGYEQYF.

A few counts support this clonotype. The genes are TRBV9 and TRBJ2-3; D gene unclear. Trimming cost V 4 bases and J 2 bases, with 14 bases left between them. Per germline, CDR1 SGDLS and CDR2 YYNGEE. This CDR3 has 15 residues. For the CDR3, the DNA is TGTGCCAGCAGCCCCATGACGTCCAACACAGATACGCAGTATTTT. Its protein is CASSPMTSNTDTQYF. Full variable domain (remainder filled in from reference TRBV9 and TRBJ2-3): DSGVTQTPKHLITATGQRVTLRCSPRSGDLSVYWYQQSLDQGLQFLIQYYNGEERAKGNILERFSAQQFPDLHSELNLSSLELGDSALYFCASSPMTSNTDTQYFGPGTRLTVL.

This clonotype was counted a few times. V gene TRBV7-6 combines with J gene TRBJ2-1, with 7 bases fitting TRBD2. Losses at the gene ends were 6 bases for V and 10 bases for J; bases not matched to a gene: 15. Germline loops: CDR1 SGHVS, CDR2 FNYEAQ. CDR3 length: 15 residues. CDR3 sequence: CASRTAWNRGGEQFF. In nucleotides, the CDR3 is TGTGCCAGCAGGACAGCGTGGAACCGGGGAGGGGAGCAGTTCTTC.

The chain couples TRBV6-1 to TRBJ2-4, with 11 bases fitting TRBD2. Unmatched junction bases numbered 8, after V lost 6 bases and J lost 7 bases. CDR3 length equals 15 residues. Germline lookup yields CDR1 MNHNS and CDR2 SASEGT. As DNA, the CDR3 is TGTGCCAGCAGGGGAGGGACTAGCGGATGGAACATTCAGTACTTC. The encoded protein is CASRGGTSGWNIQYF.

This clonotype was counted a few times. The chain's CDR3 is CASRTQALNEKLFF. The CDR3 DNA is TGTGCCAGCAGAACACAGGCGCTTAATGAAAAACTGTTTTTT. The rearrangement joins TRBV28 to TRBJ1-4, with D perhaps matching TRBD1 (5 bases). This CDR3 contains 14 residues. Looked up from germline, CDR1 is MDHEN and CDR2 is SYDVKM. V was cut by 6 bases and J by 4 bases, with 12 bases left in between.

The genes are TRBV5-4 and TRBJ2-1; TRBD2 matches 11 bases. Germline-derived CDR1 and CDR2 are SGHNT and YYREEE (reference sequence). V trimming: 4 bases; J trimming: 7 bases; junction bases outside the gene matches: 7. The length of the CDR3 is 15 residues. The CDR3 loop reads CASSPPSGRKNEQFF. Written as DNA, the CDR3 is TGTGCCAGCAGCCCTCCTAGCGGGAGGAAGAATGAGCAGTTCTTC.

The V and J genes are TRBV4-1 and TRBJ1-1, with D unresolved. V shed 2 bases and J shed 3 bases, with 7 bases lying between them. CDR3 length equals 13 residues. Germline V gene lookup returns CDR1 MGHRA and CDR2 YSYEKL. CDR3 nucleotides: TGCGCCAGCAGCCAAAGGCTTTACACTGAAGCTTTCTTT. It translates to CASSQRLYTEAFF.

The genes are TRBV7-3 and TRBJ1-1, with 8 bases matching TRBD1. CDR1 is SGHTA and CDR2 is FQGTGA in the germline V gene. This CDR3 has 16 residues. The junction had 8 bases not matched to a gene; V was cut back by 4 bases and J by 1 base. CDR3 amino acids: CASSSHRTGPNTEAFF. The CDR3 coding sequence is TGTGCCAGCAGCTCCCACAGGACAGGGCCGAACACTGAAGCTTTCTTT. The entire variable domain, with the rest obtained from reference TRBV7-3 and TRBJ1-1, is as follows: GAGVSQTPSNKVTEKGKYVELRCDPISGHTALYWYRQSLGQGPEFLIYFQGTGAADDSGLPNDRFFAVRPEGSVSTLKIQRTERGDSAVYLCASSSHRTGPNTEAFFGQGTRLTVV.

This clonotype was counted only a few times. The chain combines TRBV6-1 with TRBJ2-1; TRBD1 matches at 9 bases. Germline trimming cut 6 bases from V and 4 bases from J; bases unmatched to any gene: 7. Germline V gene sequence: CDR1 MNHNS, CDR2 SASEGT. This CDR3 spans 15 amino acids. CDR3 nucleotides: TGTGCCAGCAGGAAGGGACAGGGCGGTTACAATGAGCAGTTCTTC. It translates to CASRKGQGGYNEQFF.

Only a few counts were recorded for this clonotype. This chain links TRBV5-6 with TRBJ1-5, with 9 positions matching TRBD1. V lost 3 bases to trimming and J lost 7 bases; unmatched junction nucleotides: 2. Germline loops: CDR1 SGHDT, CDR2 YYEEEE. The CDR3 is made up of 13 amino acids. The CDR3 is CASSWTGEQPQHF. CDR3 DNA sequence: TGTGCCAGCAGCTGGACAGGGGAACAGCCCCAGCATTTT.

This clonotype was observed a handful of times. V gene TRBV7-2 combines with J gene TRBJ2-2; D is ambiguous. The germline V and J ends were trimmed by 3 bases and 4 bases, with 9 bases remaining between them. From germline, CDR1 is SGHTA and CDR2 FQGNSA. There are 14 residues in the CDR3. DNA of the CDR3: TGTGCCAGCAGCTTGCAGGCGATCACCGGGGAGCTGTTTTTT. Its translation is CASSLQAITGELFF.

The rearrangement links TRBV7-2 to TRBJ1-2; D not resolved. This CDR3 comprises 14 residues. Trimming took 0 bases from V and 5 from J, leaving 10 bases between them. Germline lookup yields CDR1 SGHTA and CDR2 FQGNSA. The CDR3 region is CASSLASGLYGYTF. In DNA form, the CDR3 reads TGTGCCAGCAGCTTAGCCTCCGGGTTGTATGGCTACACCTTC.

This chain links TRBV19 with TRBJ2-5; possibly TRBD1 or TRBD2 for D (5 bases each). Germline V gene sequence: CDR1 LNHDA, CDR2 SQIVND (reference sequence). The CDR3 sequence is 10 residues long. Trimming removed 9 bases at V and 9 bases at J, with 11 bases between. As DNA, the CDR3 is TGTGCCAGCGGACTGGGACCCCAGTACTTC. The encoded protein is CASGLGPQYF.

This clonotype was detected only a few times. This chain links TRBV7-2 with TRBJ2-7; D is unclear. Germline V gene sequence: CDR1 SGHTA, CDR2 FQGNSA. The CDR3 runs 12 residues. The V gene lost 0 bases and the J gene lost 12 bases, with 12 bases spanning the gap. The CDR3 nucleotides are TGTGCCAGCAGCTTAGCGCGAGGCTCCCGGTACTTC. Protein sequence: CASSLARGSRYF.

The V call is TRBV6-5, the J call TRBJ2-7; 11 bases fit TRBD1. The V and J ends lost 4 bases and 4 bases, in that order; junction bases with no gene match: 0. The CDR3 has 13 amino acids. Germline assignment: CDR1 MNHEY and CDR2 SVGAGI. The CDR3 DNA reads as TGTGCCAGCAGTTGGGACAGGGGGTACGAGCAGTACTTC. Translating it yields CASSWDRGYEQYF.

The rearrangement links TRBV5-1 to TRBJ1-2; 7 nucleotides match TRBD1. The CDR3 is 15 amino acids. The germline V gene encodes CDR1 SGHRS and CDR2 YFSETQ. J lost 6 bases, V lost 4 bases, and 12 bases had no gene match. The CDR3 reads CASSPNLDRSHGYTF. CDR3 nucleotides: TGCGCCAGCAGCCCCAACCTGGACAGGAGCCATGGCTACACCTTC.

The chain combines TRBV7-2 with TRBJ2-2; D ambiguous. The CDR3 has 15 residues. The V and J ends lost 5 bases and 3 bases respectively, with 13 bases between them. CDR1 is SGHTA and CDR2 is FQGNSA in the germline V gene. The chain's CDR3 is CASSLSLSDTGELFF. The CDR3 nucleotides are TGTGCCAGCAGCCTCTCGTTGTCAGACACCGGGGAGCTGTTTTTT.

The chain recombines TRBV11-1 with TRBJ1-5; no clear D. CDR1 is SGHAT, CDR2 FQDESV, per germline (reference sequence). This CDR3 has 18 amino acids. The V end lost 0 bases, the J end lost 0 bases, and 15 bases lay between the germline ends. The chain's CDR3 is CASSLALGSGYSNQPQHF. The CDR3 bases are TGTGCCAGCAGCTTAGCGCTGGGGTCAGGATATAGCAATCAGCCCCAGCATTTT.

The table lists this clonotype with a few counts. This chain connects TRBV12-3 or TRBV12-4 to TRBJ2-5, with D unclear. Between the trimmed V and J ends, which lost 4 bases and 9 bases, there was a span of 18 bases. There are 14 residues in the CDR3. DNA for the CDR3: TGTGCCAGCAGTTCCGGCATAGGGCGATCGGCCCAGTACTTC. This translates into CASSSGIGRSAQYF.